This entry is about one T cell receptor (beta chain). The antigen is unknown. This CDR3 contains 15 residues. V shed 2 bases and J 0 bases; nucleotides not matched to a gene: 4. Germline V lookup: CDR1 MNHEY, CDR2 SMNVEV (reference sequence). Only in-frame clones appear in the TCRdb table, and some are missing; sequencing was by immunoSEQ multiplex PCR. The sample includes roughly 2,000,000 clones, approximately 92% of them seen just once. CD8 cells classed as naive were CD45RO-negative and positively selected for CCR7, excluding terminally differentiated effector memory CD45RA+ cells. Donors were Caucasian adults residing in Nashville, Tennessee, USA. This sample was taken from a study of shared clonotypes between healthy human individuals. Overall study context: Three plates were used per donor for CD4 naive, three for CD4 memory, two for CD8 naive and one for CD8 memory. Study-wide results and caveats: Naive CD4 clonotypes were shared across several donors at roughly 5.5%.

Source material: naive CD8+ T cells from PBMCs. The V call is TRBV27, the J call TRBJ2-7; 7 nucleotides match TRBD1. This TCR derives from a man younger than 35 in good health. Some clones in this sample may be carry-over from other donors' samples. The CDR3 DNA follows: TGTGCCAGCAGTTTAACTTGGGACAGCTCCTACGAGCAGTACTTC. As protein: CASSLTWDSSYEQYF.